This T cell receptor (beta chain) was profiled in a study of cytomegalovirus exposure and HLA in healthy donors. Study details: A prior study identified 117 million unique TCR beta sequences from 200 million or so T cells. The study, taken as a whole, reports: It has been reported that TCR beta sequences accurately predicted the HLA-A and HLA-B alleles of most subjects.

Remarks on this clone: Its target is not known.

PCR employed 60 Vbeta and 13 Jbeta primers. Produced via immunoSEQ multiplex PCR; TCRdb's table is partial and in-frame only. Here the sample spans 90,000 to 130,000 clones, 80% to 85% being singletons. Sequencing was done on a sample of PBMCs. This clonotype was obtained from a man aged 25-40 years in good health and CMV-seropositive.

This CDR3 reads CASSELQGVETQYF. For the CDR3, the DNA is TGTGCCAGCAGTGAACTTCAGGGGGTAGAGACCCAGTACTTC. The chain joins TRBV6-1 to TRBJ2-5, with TRBD1 matching over 7 bases. V trimming: 2 bases; J trimming: 4 bases; junction bases outside the gene matches: 4. CDR3 length equals 14 residues. Looked up from germline, CDR1 is MNHNS and CDR2 is SASEGT.